This T cell receptor beta chain was identified in a study of blood T cell repertoires in COVID-19. Study overall: The analysed material was cDNA or gDNA that came from T cells, B-cell-depleted T cells, or PBMCs.

Germline CDR1 is SGHAT and CDR2 is FQNNGV. The CDR3 sequence is 15 residues long. With 5 bases clipped from V and 4 bases from J, the junction kept 6 bases outside the gene matches. In the study's own analysis: Nucleated cell number was recorded as an estimate derived from reference gene primer amplification. Sequencing used immunoSEQ multiplex PCR; TCRdb keeps in-frame clones, though not all of them. That table is the source of V, J and clone size, and D and trimming were worked out from the DNA. Of some 76,000 clones in the sample, 86% were seen once. Sequenced: peripheral blood. The sequence was collected from a man at least 80 years old in a cohort sampled during active COVID-19. The rearrangement links TRBV11-2 to TRBJ2-7, with 12 bases identical to TRBD1. CDR3 nucleotides: TGTGCCAGCAGCCCGGGACAGGGGGCGCGGTACGAGCAGTACGTC. Its protein product is CASSPGQGARYEQYV.